The 27 T cell receptor beta chains in this list originate from one sample, sequenced in a study of cytotoxic CD8 clonotypes in ibrutinib-treated CLL. Some clones are missing from TCRdb's copy, which holds only in-frame ones; the method was immunoSEQ multiplex PCR. The sample has 14,000 or so clones, 64% seen once. The sequencing used PBMCs, collected before ibrutinib treatment. All receptors come from a human donor with chronic lymphocytic leukemia.

This sequence joins TRBV4-1 and TRBJ2-1; 9 bases fit TRBD2. V dropped 4 bases and J dropped 5; count of bases not matched to a gene: 3. The CDR3 has 14 residues. Germline lookup yields CDR1 MGHRA and CDR2 YSYEKL. The CDR3 DNA is TGCGCCAGCAGCCGGAAGCGGGGGGACAATGAGCAGTTCTTC. Translation: CASSRKRGDNEQFF.

This clone was seen a handful of times. The chain carries TRBV10-3 and TRBJ2-2; 7 bases align to TRBD1. CDR1 and CDR2 (germline): ENHRY, SYGVKD. V dropped 4 bases and J dropped 4; count of bases not matched to a gene: 12. This CDR3 contains 17 residues. The CDR3 nucleotides read TGTGCCATCAGTGCTCAGAGCAGGGACAGATCCACCGGGGAGCTGTTTTTT. As protein: CAISAQSRDRSTGELFF.

The chain joins TRBV11-2 to TRBJ1-2; D ambiguous. Trimming removed 6 bases at V and 8 bases at J, with 13 bases between. The CDR3 totals 12 residues. Germline values: CDR1 SGHAT, CDR2 FQNNGV. The CDR3 is CASSPPQGGYTF. The CDR3 DNA reads as TGTGCCAGCAGTCCACCCCAAGGAGGCTACACCTTC.

This clone was found once. The chain recombines TRBV7-9 with TRBJ2-1; TRBD1 is a possible D gene (6 bases). The CDR3 loop spans 14 amino acids. Trimming took 3 bases from V and 8 from J, leaving 14 bases between them. CDR1 and CDR2 from the germline V gene are SEHNR and FQNEAQ (reference sequence). CDR3 sequence reads: CASSFTGPMDEQFF. Here the CDR3 DNA reads TGTGCCAGCAGCTTTACAGGGCCTATGGATGAGCAGTTCTTC.

The chain uses TRBV18 and TRBJ1-4; D is unclear. The CDR3 is 14 amino acids. From germline, CDR1 is KGHSH and CDR2 LQKENI. V gave up 3 bases and J gave up 6 bases, with 11 bases separating them. CDR3 loop: CASSPMPGYEKLFF. The DNA of the CDR3 is TGTGCCAGCTCACCTATGCCAGGTTATGAAAAACTGTTTTTT.

The J gene is TRBJ1-5, the V gene TRBV4-1; D is uncertain. This CDR3 spans 15 amino acids. CDR1 is MGHRA and CDR2 is YSYEKL in the germline V gene. V shed 1 base and J shed 2 bases, with 9 bases lying between them. CDR3 sequence: CASSQVTGGNQPQHF. The CDR3 DNA reads as TGCGCCAGCAGCCAAGTGACGGGTGGCAATCAGCCCCAGCATTTT.

The V and J genes are TRBV11-2 and TRBJ2-3, with 7 bases lining up with TRBD1. CDR1 and CDR2 (germline): SGHAT, FQNNGV. Unmatched junction bases numbered 5, after V lost 4 bases and J lost 4 bases. The CDR3 spans 14 residues. CDR3 loop: CASSSRGPADTQYF. In DNA, the CDR3 is TGTGCCAGCAGCTCAAGGGGGCCGGCAGATACGCAGTATTTT.

This clone appeared a few times. This chain uses TRBV27 with TRBJ1-1; D gene ambiguous. The CDR3 covers 15 residues. Germline CDR1 is MNHEY and CDR2 is SMNVEV (reference sequence). V lost 0 bases, J lost 3 bases, and 11 bases lay in between. The chain's CDR3 is CASSLSPPPDTEAFF. CDR3 DNA: TGTGCCAGCAGTTTATCACCCCCCCCGGACACTGAAGCTTTCTTT.

This sequence joins TRBV10-1 and TRBJ2-5; 7 nucleotides align to TRBD1. The germline V gene has CDR1 WNHNN and CDR2 SYGVQD (reference sequence). V dropped 3 bases and J dropped 4; count of bases not matched to a gene: 5. The length of the CDR3 is 14 residues. Here the CDR3 DNA reads TGCGCCAGCAGTGAAGACAGGGTTTCAGAGACCCAGTACTTC. Translation: CASSEDRVSETQYF.

This clone is judged medium-sized. The rearrangement joins TRBV18 to TRBJ2-2; TRBD1 is a possible D gene (5 bases). Trimming left V 1 base short and J 4 bases short, with 10 bases between. The CDR3 covers 15 residues. In germline, CDR1 is KGHSH, CDR2 LQKENI. The CDR3 DNA is TGTGCCAGCTCACCACGAGACGACAGCACCGGGGAGCTGTTTTTT. Its protein is CASSPRDDSTGELFF.

The chain employs TRBV10-2 and TRBJ1-1; no definite D call. V was trimmed by 0 bases and J by 4 bases, leaving 9 bases between them. The CDR3 has 14 residues. Germline V lookup: CDR1 WSHSY, CDR2 SAAADI. CDR3 region: CASSESLVGTEAFF. The CDR3 bases are TGCGCCAGCAGTGAGTCGTTAGTTGGCACTGAAGCTTTCTTT.

V is TRBV2 and J is TRBJ2-7; 10 bases are shared with TRBD1. There are 15 residues in the CDR3. V dropped 3 bases and J dropped 6; count of bases not matched to a gene: 8. In germline, CDR1 is SNHLY, CDR2 FYNNEI. The CDR3: CASSDDDRGHIEQYF. The CDR3 DNA follows: TGTGCCAGCAGTGATGACGACAGGGGGCATATCGAGCAGTACTTC.

This clone has more than one count but fewer than ten. The rearrangement joins TRBV13 to TRBJ1-4, with D maybe TRBD1 (6 bases). V lost 5 bases and J lost 9, with 25 bases in between. CDR1 is PRHDT and CDR2 is FYEKMQ in the germline V gene (reference sequence). The CDR3 has 17 amino acids. The CDR3 DNA sequence: TGTGCCAGCAGCGAGCGGACATCTCCGGGGGGCGGGAAAAAACTGTTTTTT. Protein product: CASSERTSPGGGKKLFF.

This chain links TRBV7-9 with TRBJ2-7, with TRBD1 matching over 8 bases. The CDR3 totals 13 residues. Losses at the gene ends were 4 bases for V and 3 bases for J; bases not matched to a gene: 2. The V gene's germline CDR1 is SEHNR and CDR2 FQNEAQ (reference sequence). CDR3 DNA: TGTGCCAGCAGCTGGGGGACAGGCTACGAGCAGTACTTC. Its protein is CASSWGTGYEQYF.

This chain uses TRBV11-2 with TRBJ1-6; D may be TRBD1 (6 bases). From germline, CDR1 is SGHAT and CDR2 FQNNGV. Trimming took off 7 bases at V and 7 bases at J, with 20 bases between the two ends. The CDR3 sequence is 16 residues long. The CDR3 DNA reads as TGTGCCAGCAATGGGTGGGGGGGCTTGGAAAATTCACCCCTCCACTTT. It codes for CASNGWGGLENSPLHF.

The rearrangement uses TRBV13 and TRBJ1-3; D remains unclear. Germline V gene data show CDR1 as PRHDT and CDR2 as FYEKMQ (reference sequence). Trimming removed 5 bases at V and 4 bases at J, with 6 bases between. The CDR3 has 12 amino acids. DNA for the CDR3: TGTGCCAGCAGCAGTTGGGGAAACACCATATATTTT. This translates into CASSSWGNTIYF. The whole variable domain, filled in from reference TRBV13 and TRBJ1-3, reads AAGVIQSPRHLIKEKRETATLKCYPIPRHDTVYWYQQGPGQDPQFLISFYEKMQSDKGSIPDRFSAQQFSDYHSELNMSSLELGDSALYFCASSSWGNTIYFGEGSWLTVV.

The chain uses TRBV4-1 and TRBJ2-1, with D possibly being TRBD1 (6 bases). The CDR3 sequence is 14 residues long. Deletions cut 0 bases from V and 6 bases from J, with 9 bases between. CDR1 and CDR2 (germline): MGHRA, YSYEKL. In DNA form, the CDR3 reads TGCGCCAGCAGCCAAGAACCAGGGGTCAATGAGCAGTTCTTC. Its translation is CASSQEPGVNEQFF.

J is TRBJ2-7 and V is TRBV5-4; D call uncertain. Trimming cost V 1 base and J 0 bases, with 11 bases left between them. CDR1 and CDR2 (germline): SGHNT, YYREEE (reference sequence). This CDR3 is built from 15 residues. The CDR3 sequence: CASSLSPGISYEQYF. The DNA of the CDR3 is TGTGCCAGCAGCTTGTCGCCGGGTATCTCCTACGAGCAGTACTTC.

The V gene is TRBV5-1, the J gene TRBJ1-1; 7 bases align to TRBD1. Germline-derived CDR1 and CDR2 are SGHRS and YFSETQ. Germline trimming cut 7 bases from V and 1 base from J; bases unmatched to any gene: 10. The CDR3 is 15 residues long. The CDR3 spells CASGAYRGPNTEAFF. In DNA form, the CDR3 reads TGCGCCAGCGGCGCATACAGGGGCCCGAACACTGAAGCTTTCTTT.

The genes are TRBV2 and TRBJ1-1; no clear D. The ends were cut back, 2 bases at V and 7 bases at J, with 8 bases in the middle. Germline V lookup: CDR1 SNHLY, CDR2 FYNNEI. The CDR3 runs to 12 residues. The DNA of the CDR3 is TGTGCCAGCAGTGAATGGAGGGATGAAGCTTTCTTT. As protein: CASSEWRDEAFF.

This clone was seen many times. The V call is TRBV7-8, the J call TRBJ1-1; 7 bases agree with TRBD1. Germline V gene lookup returns CDR1 SGHVS and CDR2 FQNEAQ. The CDR3 has 16 amino acids. The J segment lost 4 bases and the V segment lost 1 base, leaving 9 bases of the junction unmatched. CDR3 sequence reads: CASSLGQQGIGTEAFF. DNA for the CDR3: TGTGCCAGCAGCTTAGGGCAACAGGGGATTGGCACTGAAGCTTTCTTT.

In its sample, this clone is medium-sized. The chain uses TRBV5-4 and TRBJ2-7; 10 bases are a match to TRBD1. This CDR3 has 14 amino acids. CDR1 and CDR2 (germline): SGHNT, YYREEE (reference sequence). With V trimmed by 4 bases and J by 3 bases, 4 bases remained unmatched. The CDR3 spells CASSARDRGYEQYF. CDR3 coding DNA: TGTGCCAGCAGCGCCCGGGACAGGGGCTACGAGCAGTACTTC.

The rearrangement joins TRBV19 to TRBJ2-1; 11 bases are shared with TRBD1. V lost 7 bases and J lost 9; bases outside the gene matches: 11. Germline CDR1 LNHDA, CDR2 SQIVND (reference sequence). This CDR3 has 15 amino acids. CDR3 residues: CASTLGTGGLSEQFF. For the CDR3, the DNA is TGTGCCAGTACCTTGGGGACAGGGGGATTGAGTGAGCAGTTCTTC.

V and J are TRBV9 and TRBJ1-1; a weak D match, TRBD1 (5 bases). The germline V gene has CDR1 SGDLS and CDR2 YYNGEE. V gave up 3 bases and J gave up 3 bases, with 12 bases separating them. The CDR3 length is 14 residues. Here the CDR3 DNA reads TGTGCCAGCAGCGCCCCGGGGCTGGACACTGAAGCTTTCTTT. This translates into CASSAPGLDTEAFF.

The chain is built from TRBV29-1 and TRBJ1-2, with D uncertain. The germline V and J ends were trimmed by 7 bases and 0 bases, with 12 bases remaining between them. This CDR3 contains 13 residues. Germline V gene lookup returns CDR1 SQVTM and CDR2 ANQGSEA. CDR3 sequence: CSAAGSTNYGYTF. DNA of the CDR3: TGCAGCGCCGCGGGAAGTACTAACTATGGCTACACCTTC.

The rearrangement links TRBV7-8 to TRBJ2-5; the D is unclear. CDR1 SGHVS and CDR2 FQNEAQ come from the germline V gene. The CDR3 sequence is 15 residues long. Deletions cut 0 bases from V and 1 base from J, with 9 bases between. The chain's CDR3 is CASSLAYGSQETQYF. Written as DNA, the CDR3 is TGTGCCAGCAGCTTAGCGTATGGCAGCCAAGAGACCCAGTACTTC.

The chain carries TRBV15 and TRBJ2-7, with D perhaps matching TRBD1 (6 bases). Between the trimmed V and J ends, which lost 6 bases and 3 bases, there was a span of 12 bases. Germline CDR1 is LNHNV and CDR2 is YYDKDF (reference sequence). This CDR3 region has 13 residues. CDR3 sequence (DNA): TGTGCCACCAGGGATTTACAGGGCTACGAGCAGTACTTC. It codes for CATRDLQGYEQYF.